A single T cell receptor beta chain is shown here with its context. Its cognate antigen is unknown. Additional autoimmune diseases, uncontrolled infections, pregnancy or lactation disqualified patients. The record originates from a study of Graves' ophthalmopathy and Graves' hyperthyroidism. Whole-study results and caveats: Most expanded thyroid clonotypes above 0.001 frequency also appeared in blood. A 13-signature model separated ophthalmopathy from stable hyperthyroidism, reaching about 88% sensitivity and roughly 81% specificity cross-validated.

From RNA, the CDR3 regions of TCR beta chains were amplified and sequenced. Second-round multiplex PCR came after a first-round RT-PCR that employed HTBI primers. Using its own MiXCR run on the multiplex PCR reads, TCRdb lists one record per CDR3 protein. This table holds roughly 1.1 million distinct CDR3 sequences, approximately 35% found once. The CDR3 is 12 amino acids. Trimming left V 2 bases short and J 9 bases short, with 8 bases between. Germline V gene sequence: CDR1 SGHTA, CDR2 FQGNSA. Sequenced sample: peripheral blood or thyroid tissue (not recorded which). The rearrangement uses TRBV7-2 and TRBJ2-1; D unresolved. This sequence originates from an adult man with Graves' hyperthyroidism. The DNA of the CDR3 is TGTGCCAGCAGCTTACTCTTCCTTGAGCAGTTCTTC. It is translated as CASSLLFLEQFF. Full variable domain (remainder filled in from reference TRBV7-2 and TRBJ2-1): GAGVSQSPSNKVTEKGKDVELRCDPISGHTALYWYRQSLGQGLEFLIYFQGNSAPDKSGLPSDRFSAERTGGSVSTLTIQRTQQEDSAVYLCASSLLFLEQFFGPGTRLTVL.